Following are 11 T cell receptor beta chains from one sample sequenced in a study of diagnostic markers for celiac disease. From the reads, TCRdb lists one entry per CDR3 protein and no DNA. The sample holds 7,000 to 8,000 distinct CDR3 sequences. Sequenced material: either unsorted cells or a sorted T cell fraction (not recorded which). The receptors were sampled from a human donor. This table probably holds off-target reads from a library built for another chain.

V and J are TRBV20-1 and TRBJ2-5; there is no DNA to check the TCRdb D call of TRBD1. Germline CDR1 is DFQATT and CDR2 is SNEGSKA (reference sequence). This CDR3 spans 12 amino acids. CDR3 region: CSAQGAGETQYF.

V usage is TRBV28 and J usage is TRBJ1-6; TCRdb selects TRBD1, and the lack of DNA leaves this call unchecked. The CDR3 is 17 residues long. CDR1 MDHEN and CDR2 SYDVKM come from the germline V gene. CDR3 sequence: CASSLPPGGRTFSPLHF.

The J gene is TRBJ2-1, the V gene TRBV10-2; TCRdb's D call, TRBD2, is unchecked because there is no DNA. Germline assignment: CDR1 WSHSY and CDR2 SAAADI. The CDR3 extends over 14 amino acids. CDR3: CASSLGPRNNEQFF.

J is TRBJ1-2 and V is TRBV7-9. The germline gives CDR1 SEHNR, CDR2 FQNEAQ (reference sequence). The CDR3 runs to 11 residues. Here the CDR3 reads CASRTDYGYTF.

The V call is TRBV7-3, the J call TRBJ2-1; TCRdb selects TRBD1, and the lack of DNA leaves this call unchecked. Germline CDR1 is SGHTA and CDR2 is FQGTGA. This CDR3 comprises 13 residues. CDR3 amino acids: CASSSPLYNEQFF.

V and J are TRBV9 and TRBJ2-1. The CDR3 is made up of 16 amino acids. The germline CDR1 and CDR2 sequences are SGDLS and YYNGEE. The CDR3 loop is CASSVAPGEAYNEQFF.

The J gene is TRBJ2-3, the V gene TRBV29-1; TCRdb's D call of TRBD1 is untestable without DNA. Per germline, CDR1 SQVTM and CDR2 ANQGSEA. The CDR3 runs to 18 residues. CDR3 protein: CSVEDPLSGDQNTDTQYF.

The rearrangement joins TRBV7-2 to TRBJ1-2; TCRdb lists TRBD1, though no DNA is available to test this call. From germline, CDR1 is SGHTA and CDR2 FQGNSA. The CDR3 consists of 15 residues. CDR3 residues: CASSLGGGAYDGYTF.

V usage is TRBV28 and J usage is TRBJ1-5. Germline V gives CDR1 MDHEN, CDR2 SYDVKM. The CDR3 loop spans 13 amino acids. CDR3 loop: CATTSNVNQPQHF.

This chain uses TRBV6-5 with TRBJ2-3; TCRdb lists TRBD1, though no DNA is available to test this call. The CDR3 totals 14 residues. Germline CDR1 reads MNHEY; CDR2 reads SVGAGI. This chain's CDR3 is CASKGDEATDTQYF.

This clonotype is called medium-sized based on its frequency. The chain has TRBV20-1 and TRBJ2-7; the D gene TCRdb calls, TRBD1, cannot be checked with no DNA. The CDR3 has 14 amino acids. CDR1 is DFQATT, CDR2 SNEGSKA, per germline (reference sequence). CDR3 amino acids: CSARIPGQGYEQYF.